This T cell receptor (beta chain) was captured by sequencing in a study of cytomegalovirus exposure and HLA in healthy donors. General study findings and limits: Reportedly, cytomegalovirus status was diagnosed with high sensitivity and specificity.

PCR was performed using 60 Vbeta and 13 Jbeta primers. The protocol was immunoSEQ multiplex PCR, while the TCRdb copy is restricted to in-frame clones and leaves out a portion. The repertoire has 150,000 to 200,000 clones, less than 80% of them found once; the top ten carry about 3.2%. This clone was seen only a few times. Its antigen is unidentified. Trimming removed 1 base from V and 4 bases from J, with 5 bases in between. This CDR3 is 12 amino acids long. Germline CDR1 and CDR2: GTSNPN and SVGIG (reference sequence). This sequence was found in a man aged 35 to 55 in good health and CMV-seronegative. The sequenced sample was PBMCs. The chain has TRBV30 and TRBJ1-3; D may be TRBD1 (5 bases). The CDR3 is CAWSGQGNTIYF. The CDR3 coding sequence is TGTGCCTGGAGTGGACAGGGAAACACCATATATTTT.